These T cell receptor beta chains were read from a single sample in a study of T cells after yellow fever vaccination. TCRdb re-called the 5' RACE reads with MiXCR, one entry per CDR3 protein. This table holds roughly 160,000 distinct CDR3 sequences, around 7.3% found once. Specimen: CD4+ T cells sorted from PBMCs, collected 5 to 6 days after the first yellow fever vaccination. The receptor source for this set is a man aged 18 to 30 who received the YFV17D yellow fever vaccine. The CDR3 runs from the conserved cysteine through the conserved F or W. Each record gives: D gene, V gene, clone size, J gene, CDR3 DNA, CDR3 protein. D genes are given only for firm matches. Expanded clones get a size class; other rows say once, few or many, or leave the size out.

.,TRBV10-3,many,TRBJ2-2,TGTGCCACCCGACTTAACACCGGGGAGCTGTTTTTT,CATRLNTGELFF
.,TRBV18,many,TRBJ1-2,TGTGCCAGCTCATCTTGGACAAAGCAGTCCTATGGCTACACCTTC,CASSSWTKQSYGYTF
.,TRBV18,many,TRBJ1-5,TGTGCCAGCTCACCATCCAGCAATCAGCCCCAGCATTTT,CASSPSSNQPQHF
TRBD2,TRBV5-6,many,TRBJ2-5,TGTGCCAGCAGCTCCTCGGGCGGGGGGAAGACCCAGTACTTC,CASSSSGGGKTQYF
.,TRBV12-3/TRBV12-4,many,TRBJ1-4,TGTGCCAGCAGCCGCCGTTGGGTGGGTAATGAAAAACTGTTTTTT,CASSRRWVGNEKLFF
.,TRBV6-5,.,TRBJ1-6,.,CASSTSQSLLLHF
.,TRBV6-4,.,TRBJ1-6,TGTACCTTCAGTTTAAATTCACCCCTCCACTTT,CTFSLNSPLHF
TRBD2,TRBV7-9,few,TRBJ2-5,TGTGCCAGCAGTACTAGCGGGGGCGGGGAGACCCAGTACTTC,CASSTSGGGETQYF
.,TRBV10-3,many,TRBJ1-2,TGTGCCATCAGTGACCCCCCTGGCAGCCGCTATGGCTACACCTTC,CAISDPPGSRYGYTF
.,TRBV4-3,.,TRBJ1-1,TGCGCCAGCAGCCAAGGGGACATCCTTGAAGCTTTCTTT,CASSQGDILEAFF
.,TRBV7-9,.,TRBJ2-1,TGTGCCAGCAGCTCCAAGGGGGAGCACATGATCCACAATGAGCAGTTCTTC,CASSSKGEHMIHNEQFF
TRBD1,TRBV9,.,TRBJ1-2,TGTGCCAGCAGCGTAGCCCCAGGGGGCATCGATGGCTACACCTTC,CASSVAPGGIDGYTF
.,TRBV12-3/TRBV12-4,few,TRBJ2-3,TGTGCCAGCAGTTTAGGGCGAGCCACAGATACGCAGTATTTT,CASSLGRATDTQYF
TRBD1,TRBV4-2,many,TRBJ1-4,TGTGCCAGCAGCCAATGGACAGGGTTTAGGGAAAAACTGTTTTTT,CASSQWTGFREKLFF
TRBD1,TRBV15,.,TRBJ1-2,TGTGCCACCAGCAGAACGGCGACAGGGGAATATGGCTACACCTTC,CATSRTATGEYGYTF
.,TRBV11-2,many,TRBJ1-2,TGTGCCAGCAGCTTAGACGAGAACTATGGCTACACCTTC,CASSLDENYGYTF
.,TRBV4-3,many,TRBJ2-3,TGCGCCAGCAGCCAAGTGGCGGGGGCCACAGATACGCAGTATTTT,CASSQVAGATDTQYF
.,TRBV21-1,few,TRBJ1-6,TGTGCCAGACCGGGAGGGGGTAACAATTCACCCCTCCACTTT,CARPGGGNNSPLHF
TRBD1,TRBV12-3/TRBV12-4,many,TRBJ1-5,TGTGCCAGCAGGCAGGGGGGGGGCAATCAGCCCCAGCATTTT,CASRQGGGNQPQHF
.,TRBV5-1,.,TRBJ1-1,TGCGCCAGCAGCTTGAGGGCAGCCGACCTTGAAGCTTTCTTT,CASSLRAADLEAFF
.,TRBV6-5,many,TRBJ1-1,TGTGCCAGCAGTTACAATCAGAACACTGAAGCTTTCTTT,CASSYNQNTEAFF
.,TRBV4-1,few,TRBJ1-3,TGCGCCAGCAGCCGGGGGGCCTCAGGACCATTCGGGAACACCATATATTTT,CASSRGASGPFGNTIYF
.,TRBV7-2,few,TRBJ1-6,TGTGCCAGCAGCTTAGGGCTCCGAGGGACCTTCCGAAAAACAAATTCACCCCTCCACTTT,CASSLGLRGTFRKTNSPLHF
.,TRBV20-1,many,TRBJ2-2,TGCAGTGCTTCGGGGAATACCGGGGAGCTGTTTTTT,CSASGNTGELFF
.,TRBV4-1,few,TRBJ1-2,TGCGCCAGCAGCCAAAACCCCCGGAGACAGGACTATGGCTACACCTTC,CASSQNPRRQDYGYTF
.,TRBV7-2,many,TRBJ1-5,TGTGCCAGCAGCTTACGGTTAGGGGCCCAGCCCCAGCATTTT,CASSLRLGAQPQHF
.,TRBV2,.,TRBJ1-2,TGTGCCAGCAACGAGCCCCAAGACTATGGCTACACCTTC,CASNEPQDYGYTF
.,TRBV9,many,TRBJ2-1,TGTGCCAGCAGCGTAGATAATCAGTGGACTGGGCGCATGGTCTTC,CASSVDNQWTGRMVF
.,TRBV7-2,.,TRBJ2-3,TGTGCCAGCAGCTCCTCTCGGCAAGATACGCAGTATTTT,CASSSSRQDTQYF
.,TRBV3-1,.,TRBJ1-1,TGTGCCAGCAGCCAGTATGTGGGGTCCGTGGACACTGAAGCTTTCTTT,CASSQYVGSVDTEAFF
.,TRBV5-1,few,TRBJ2-5,TGCGCCAGCAGGGCAGATCAGATAGAGACCCAGTACTTC,CASRADQIETQYF
.,TRBV20-1,few,TRBJ2-1,TGCAGTGCTAGAGGTCCCATTGCGGGGCCCTACAATGAGCAGTTCTTC,CSARGPIAGPYNEQFF
.,TRBV6-5,many,TRBJ2-5,TGTGCCAGCAGTTGGGGAGAGACCCAGTACTTC,CASSWGETQYF
.,TRBV29-1,.,TRBJ1-1,TGCAGCGTGGTTCCGGGACACCTGAACACTGAAGCTTTCTTT,CSVVPGHLNTEAFF
TRBD1,TRBV6-2/TRBV6-3,many,TRBJ2-5,TGTGCCAGCAGTTCACAGGGGTGGAAGACCCAGTACTTC,CASSSQGWKTQYF
.,TRBV7-2,.,TRBJ2-5,TGTGCCAGCAGCCGGACGGAAGACGAGACCCAGTACTTC,CASSRTEDETQYF
TRBD1,TRBV7-2,.,TRBJ2-5,TGTGCCAGCAGCCAAAACAGGGGGGATAGGACCCAGTACTTC,CASSQNRGDRTQYF
.,TRBV11-2,.,TRBJ2-5,TGTGCCAGCAGCTTAAGTACATCAAGGGCAGAGACCCAGTACTTC,CASSLSTSRAETQYF
.,TRBV10-3,many,TRBJ1-1,TGTGCCATCAGTGAAGAGGAATACACTGAAGCTTTCTTT,CAISEEEYTEAFF
.,TRBV5-5,many,TRBJ1-1,TGTGCCAGCAGCTTGGCCTTTCCGGGGGCGGGTGAAGCTTTCTTT,CASSLAFPGAGEAFF
.,TRBV7-7,.,TRBJ1-1,TGTGCCAGCAGCGACTGTCCGCCCCCTCGCACTGAAGCTTTCTTT,CASSDCPPPRTEAFF
.,TRBV11-2,many,TRBJ2-6,TGTGCCAGCAGCTTATCCCCCCAGGCCGCTGGGGCCAACGTCCTGACTTTC,CASSLSPQAAGANVLTF
.,TRBV20-1,many,TRBJ2-4,TGCAGTGCTAGTGAAGGGGCAGGGGTAGGCATTCAGTACTTC,CSASEGAGVGIQYF
.,TRBV12-3/TRBV12-4,many,TRBJ1-1,TGTGCCAGCAACGCATTTCTAACTGAAGCTTTCTTT,CASNAFLTEAFF
TRBD1,TRBV7-2,few,TRBJ2-7,TGTGCCAGCAGCTTAGGTATAGGGACAGGGGGCTACGAGCAGTACTTC,CASSLGIGTGGYEQYF
TRBD2,TRBV5-4,many,TRBJ2-1,TGTGCCAGCAGCCCACAGGCGGGGGGCAATGAGCAGTTCTTC,CASSPQAGGNEQFF
TRBD1,TRBV4-2,few,TRBJ2-1,TGTGCCAGCAGCCAACCCCAGGGGGCCAATGAGCAGTTCTTC,CASSQPQGANEQFF
.,TRBV11-2,.,TRBJ1-1,TGTGCCAGCAGCTTAAGGCCTGGGAAGAACACTGAAGCTTTCTTT,CASSLRPGKNTEAFF
TRBD2,TRBV20-1,many,TRBJ2-1,TGCAGTGCTAGGATCTGGACTAGCGGGGCGTACAATGAGCAGTTCTTC,CSARIWTSGAYNEQFF
.,TRBV24-1,many,TRBJ2-1,TGTGCCACCAGTGGCCTGTTGGGGGGCTCCTACAATGAGCAGTTCTTC,CATSGLLGGSYNEQFF
TRBD2,TRBV12-3/TRBV12-4,many,TRBJ2-5,TGTGCCAGCAGTGAGGGACTAGCGGAAGAGACCCAGTACTTC,CASSEGLAEETQYF
.,TRBV11-2,many,TRBJ1-1,TGTGCCAGCACCCAGAGCATGAACACTGAAGCTTTCTTT,CASTQSMNTEAFF
TRBD2,TRBV20-1,many,TRBJ2-3,TGCAGTGCTAGAGATTCCAGCGGGGGGCCAGATACGCAGTATTTT,CSARDSSGGPDTQYF
.,TRBV12-3/TRBV12-4,.,TRBJ1-4,TGTGCCAGCAGATCACCCCGGGGGCACGGTGAAAAACTGTTTTTT,CASRSPRGHGEKLFF
.,TRBV18,few,TRBJ1-1,TGTGCCAGCTCAGGAAACCCGGACACTGAAGCTTTCTTT,CASSGNPDTEAFF